This T cell receptor beta chain was documented in a study of breast tumors, draining lymph nodes, adjacent tissues. Breast cancer patients provided tissue from their axillary draining lymph nodes. Each CDR3 protein gets one entry after TCRdb re-called the multiplex PCR reads with MiXCR. The sample comprises 100,000 to 150,000 distinct CDR3 sequences, 15% to 20% of which are singletons, and roughly 4% rests with the top ten. Germline loops: CDR1 DFQATT, CDR2 SNEGSKA (reference sequence). V lost 0 bases, J lost 0 bases, and 12 bases lay in between. The CDR3 is 15 amino acids. This clonotype was seen ten or more times. The target antigen is unknown. Study-wide points: Luminal-like breast cancer showed significantly greater tumor-nontumor repertoire similarity than basal-like breast cancer did.

The chain recombines TRBV20-1 with TRBJ2-7; no clear D gene. The source material was axillary lymph node tissue. This sequence was found in a female donor with breast cancer. Some clones in this sample may be carry-over from other donors' samples. CDR3 region: CSARDPGLSSYEQYF. As DNA, the CDR3 is TGCAGTGCTAGAGATCCCGGGTTAAGCTCCTACGAGCAGTACTTC.